The clone carrying this T cell receptor (beta chain) was observed many times. The antigen remains undetermined. This specimen comes from a study of T cells after yellow fever vaccination. V dropped 4 bases and J dropped 5 bases, with 11 bases sitting between them. This CDR3 region has 14 residues. Germline V lookup: CDR1 MNHNS, CDR2 SASEGT. Findings of the study overall: Among primary-vaccination clones, most reappeared after the booster, at 96% for CD4 and around 91% for CD8.

TCRdb analysed the 5' RACE reads with MiXCR anew, one entry per CDR3 protein. This repertoire shows more than 200,000 distinct CDR3 sequences, approximately 3.5% found once; its top ten account for roughly a fifth. The material sequenced was PBMCs, taken 15 days after the yellow fever booster vaccination. The sequence derives from a man aged 18 to 29 who received the YFV17D yellow fever vaccine. This chain connects TRBV6-1 to TRBJ2-2; D is perhaps TRBD1 (6 bases). The DNA of the CDR3 is TGTGCCAGCAGTGGAATTAGGGGGACCGGGGAGCTGTTTTTT. Amino acid sequence: CASSGIRGTGELFF.